This T cell receptor (beta chain) came from a study of T cells after yellow fever vaccination. Study outcomes and limitations: At 95% to 98% for CD4 and 75% to 90% for CD8, most primary-vaccination clones showed up again after the booster. Weaker overall was a secondary response that nonetheless peaked faster, on day 5 versus 15. Just a small share of clonotypes turned up in the CD4 compartment as well as the CD8 compartment.

Generation of TCR cDNA used 5'RACE template switching (which added a universal primer site and UMIs). Each CDR3 protein is one row after TCRdb ran MiXCR on the 5' RACE reads. This table has about 500,000 distinct CDR3 sequences, about a sixth appearing once. Points on this clonotype: The target antigen is unknown.

Looked up from germline, CDR1 is LGHNA and CDR2 is YNFKEQ. The CDR3 is made up of 16 amino acids. The V gene lost 1 base and the J gene lost 0 bases, with 10 bases spanning the gap. The sequences come from PBMCs, collected more than 4 days after the first yellow fever vaccination. The TCR was taken from a man younger than 30 who received the YFV17D yellow fever vaccine. The rearrangement links TRBV4-2 to TRBJ1-3; D gene ambiguous. DNA for the CDR3: TGTGCCAGCAGCCAAGTCGGCGTGACCTCTGGAAACACCATATATTTT. Translating it yields CASSQVGVTSGNTIYF.